A selection of T cell receptor beta chains follows, all from one sample in a study of blood T cell repertoires in COVID-19. The table came from immunoSEQ multiplex PCR; TCRdb's copy has only in-frame clones and leaves some out. The sample includes 250,000 or so clones, about 88% of them seen just once. Sequencing input: PBMCs or T cells enriched from blood (not recorded which). The receptor set was obtained from a woman aged 45-59 years who had been exposed to COVID-19. The CDR3 runs from the conserved cysteine through the conserved F or W. Fields, in order: V gene, J gene, clone size, D gene, CDR3 DNA, CDR3 protein. D genes are given only for firm matches. Clone size appears in some rows only: once, few, many, or a class for an expanded clone.

TRBV12-3/TRBV12-4	TRBJ1-1	-	-	TGTGCCAGCAGCCCAGGGTTGACTGAAGCTTTCTTT	CASSPGLTEAFF
TRBV12-3/TRBV12-4	TRBJ1-1	-	-	TGTGCCAGCAGTGGGAGGGAAGGGACTGAAGCTTTCTTT	CASSGREGTEAFF
TRBV29-1	TRBJ2-3	-	TRBD1	TGCAGCGTTGATTGGACAGGGGCCATGACGGGGTATTTT	CSVDWTGAMTGYF
TRBV5-6	TRBJ2-7	-	-	TGTGCCAGCAGCCTAACAGGTTACGAGCAGTACTTC	CASSLTGYEQYF
TRBV27	TRBJ1-2	-	TRBD1	TGTGCCAGCAGTCTTACCCCGGGACAGGGAGAGCGGAACTATGGCTACACCTTC	CASSLTPGQGERNYGYTF
TRBV29-1	TRBJ2-2	once	-	TGCAGCGTTGAACTTAACACCGGGGAGCTGTTTTTT	CSVELNTGELFF
TRBV5-1	TRBJ1-1	-	TRBD1	TGCGCCAGCAGTAACAGGGGGCCGCCCACTGAAGCTTTCTTT	CASSNRGPPTEAFF
TRBV18	TRBJ1-5	once	TRBD1	TGTGCCAGCTCACCATATTCAACAGGGGGGACCATAAATCAGCCCCAGCATTTT	CASSPYSTGGTINQPQHF
TRBV27	TRBJ1-1	-	-	TGTGCCAGCAGTCTACAGGGTACAATGAACACTGAAGCTTTCTTT	CASSLQGTMNTEAFF
TRBV27	TRBJ1-4	once	-	TGTGCCAGCAGTCCTAGGGGGTTCACTAATGAAAAACTGTTTTTT	CASSPRGFTNEKLFF
TRBV3-1/TRBV3-2	TRBJ2-5	-	-	TGTGCCAGCAGCCCCCGTCTAGCGATCCAAGAGACCCAGTACTTC	CASSPRLAIQETQYF
TRBV6-5	TRBJ1-1	-	-	TGTGCCAGCAGCTCGGACAGTTACACTGAAGCTTTCTTT	CASSSDSYTEAFF
TRBV30	TRBJ1-1	-	TRBD1	TGTGCCGGACAGGGTAGAATAGGCACTGAAGCTTTCTTT	CAGQGRIGTEAFF
TRBV28	TRBJ2-5	-	TRBD2	TGTGCCAGCAGCAAGACTAGCGGGGGGGTTGAGACCCAGTACTTC	CASSKTSGGVETQYF
TRBV5-4	TRBJ1-1	-	-	TGTGCCAGCAGTCAACCGGGGGGTGCGACGGTTGGGGGAAACACTGAAGCTTTCTTT	CASSQPGGATVGGNTEAFF
TRBV19	TRBJ1-5	-	TRBD1	TGTGCCAGTAGGCTCGACAGGGACGGAGTTCAGCCCCAGCATTTT	CASRLDRDGVQPQHF
TRBV30	TRBJ1-6	-	TRBD1	TGTGCCTGGGGGACAGGGGGTAATTCACCCCTCCACTTT	CAWGTGGNSPLHF
TRBV3-1/TRBV3-2	TRBJ1-1	-	TRBD1	TGTGCCAGCAGCCCGACAGGGCCCGGCACTGAAGCTTTCTTT	CASSPTGPGTEAFF
TRBV9	TRBJ1-2	once	-	TGTGCCAGCAGCGTAATGGGGGGTAACTATGGCTACACCTTC	CASSVMGGNYGYTF
TRBV29-1	TRBJ2-5	-	-	TGCAGCGTTTCAGTGTACCAAGAGACCCAGTACTTC	CSVSVYQETQYF
TRBV10-3	TRBJ2-7	-	-	TGTGCCCCTGGTCAGGGCTACGAGCAGTACTTC	CAPGQGYEQYF
TRBV19	TRBJ2-1	-	-	TGTGCCAGTGGGATAGGGCTAGCCTGGGATGAGCAGTTCTTC	CASGIGLAWDEQFF
TRBV5-5	TRBJ2-5	-	TRBD2	TGTGCCAGCAGCTTGGGTTCGCGGGGGGGCGGTGAGACCCAGTACTTC	CASSLGSRGGGETQYF
TRBV5-1	TRBJ1-4	-	-	TGCGCCAGCAGCTTTAGCGCATGGCCGGCAACTAATGAAAAACTGTTTTTT	CASSFSAWPATNEKLFF
TRBV19	TRBJ1-2	-	-	TGTGCCAGTAGTGTTACTGGGCAGGGGACCTATGGCTACACCTTC	CASSVTGQGTYGYTF
TRBV5-1	TRBJ2-4	-	TRBD1	TGCGCCAGCAGTGCGGACAGGGGCATTATTCAGTACTTC	CASSADRGIIQYF
TRBV10-3	TRBJ2-1	-	TRBD2	TGTGCCATCAGTGAGGGGCGGGGGGCTCTGTACAATGAGCAGTTCTTC	CAISEGRGALYNEQFF
TRBV28	TRBJ2-7	-	-	TGTGCCAGCAGTCCCGAGGGTAGAAGCGAGCAGTACTTC	CASSPEGRSEQYF
TRBV19	TRBJ1-2	once	-	TGTGCCAGTAGTCCAGGCTATGGCTACACCTTC	CASSPGYGYTF
TRBV12-3/TRBV12-4	TRBJ2-4	-	TRBD2	TGTGCCAGCAGTCCGGGGGGTAAAAACATTCAGTACTTC	CASSPGGKNIQYF
TRBV7-8	TRBJ2-1	-	-	TGTGCCAGCAGCTTAGTTCTTACTAGCCCACCCAATGAGCAGTTCTTC	CASSLVLTSPPNEQFF
TRBV12-3/TRBV12-4	TRBJ1-6	-	-	TGTGCCAGCAGTAGACAGATTCGGGCACCCCTCCACTTT	CASSRQIRAPLHF
TRBV14	TRBJ2-1	few	-	TGTGCCAGCAGCCGAATACGCGGGAATCGCAATGAGCAGTTCTTC	CASSRIRGNRNEQFF
TRBV7-8	TRBJ2-5	-	TRBD2	TGTGCCAGCAGGGCGGGGGGGTACCAAGAGACCCAGTACTTC	CASRAGGYQETQYF
TRBV5-4	TRBJ1-1	-	-	TGTGCCAGCAGCCAGGGACATTTGATGGACACTGAAGCTTTCTTT	CASSQGHLMDTEAFF
TRBV10-1	TRBJ1-5	-	-	TGCGCCAGCAGTATCTCCTCAGGGGCCTTCTATAGCAATCAGCCCCAGCATTTT	CASSISSGAFYSNQPQHF
TRBV7-2	TRBJ1-2	-	TRBD1	TGTGCCAGCAGCTTAGGCAGGGGGTATGGCTACACCTTC	CASSLGRGYGYTF
TRBV27	TRBJ1-1	-	-	TGTGCCAGCAGTTTACTGGCAGGGTTAACTGAAGCTTTCTTT	CASSLLAGLTEAFF
TRBV27	TRBJ2-7	-	TRBD2	TGTGCCAGCAGTTTTCGGGAGGGTTACGAGCAGTACTTC	CASSFREGYEQYF
TRBV29-1	TRBJ2-7	-	-	TGCAGCGTTAGGGCAGGGGAGTGGGCCTCCTACGAGCAGTACTTC	CSVRAGEWASYEQYF
TRBV5-6	TRBJ2-1	-	-	TGTGCCAGCAGCCTTAACAATGAGCAGTTCTTC	CASSLNNEQFF
TRBV10-3	TRBJ1-1	few	TRBD1	TGTGCCATCCGACAGGGAATCGTCGGCGGCACTGAAGCTTTCTTT	CAIRQGIVGGTEAFF
TRBV19	TRBJ2-3	-	-	TGTGCCAGTAGCCCCCCGGGGGTAAGCACAGATACGCAGTATTTT	CASSPPGVSTDTQYF
TRBV19	TRBJ2-7	-	-	TGTGCCAGTAGTATAGATCGGACAACCTCCTACGAGCAGTACTTC	CASSIDRTTSYEQYF
TRBV24-1	TRBJ2-7	few	-	TGTGCCACCAGTGACCCACAGGGGGGGGCCTACGAGCAGTACTTC	CATSDPQGGAYEQYF
TRBV29-1	TRBJ1-2	-	TRBD1	TGCAGCGTTCTCGGACAGGGCCCCCTAAACTATGGCTACACCTTC	CSVLGQGPLNYGYTF
TRBV11-2	TRBJ2-3	-	TRBD2	TGTGCCAGCAGCTTAGGTGGAGCGGGGGGGCCTACGCAGTATTTT	CASSLGGAGGPTQYF
TRBV27	TRBJ2-7	-	-	TGTGCCAGCAGTTACAAGAGGGCGGGCGAGCAGTACTTC	CASSYKRAGEQYF
TRBV12-3/TRBV12-4	TRBJ1-2	-	TRBD1	TGTGCCAGCAGCTATCACAGGGGGCCTGGCTACACCTTC	CASSYHRGPGYTF
TRBV18	TRBJ1-4	-	-	TGTGCCAGCTCTTTGAGGACTGGGCCCAATGAAAAACTGTTTTTT	CASSLRTGPNEKLFF
TRBV6-5	TRBJ1-2	once	-	TGTGCCAGCAACCTCGGACAGTTGTATGGCTACACCTTC	CASNLGQLYGYTF
TRBV30	TRBJ2-3	-	-	TGTGCCTGGTTGAGTGGAGATACGCAGTATTTT	CAWLSGDTQYF
TRBV6-2/TRBV6-3	TRBJ2-1	-	-	TGTGCCAGCAGTACCCAGCGGCGGGGAGACAATGAGCAGTTCTTC	CASSTQRRGDNEQFF
TRBV5-1	TRBJ1-2	-	-	TGCGCCAGCAGCTTGGATCAAGGGGCCTATGGCTACACCTTC	CASSLDQGAYGYTF
TRBV2	TRBJ1-6	-	-	TGTGCCAGCAGTGAGGAACGCCTTTATAGCTCACCCCTCCACTTT	CASSEERLYSSPLHF